This T cell receptor (beta chain) originates from a study of blood T cell repertoires in COVID-19 (dated by TCRdb to the early 2020s). The study in broad terms: Samples from collaborators originated in the United States, Italy and Spain and spanned both the acute and convalescent phases of COVID-19. The samples were drawn from two sources: the first 160 participants of the ongoing ImmuneRACE study, and fewer than 1,500 subjects contributed by 6 global collaborators. HLA class I and class II types, where available, came from metadata supplied by the sample provider rather than from assay-based typing. The prospective study material was composed of cDNA or gDNA derived from T cells, B-cell-depleted T cells, or PBMCs. Sample metadata almost always included a de-identified subject ID, COVID-19 status, age in years and sex. Deeply sampled blood TCRbeta repertoires from subjects exposed to, actively infected with, or recovered from COVID-19 were included in the dataset. A freely available public database, intended as a resource for researchers studying the immune response to SARS-CoV-2, is where the repertoires were released.

The V end gives up 6 bases and the J end 2 bases, leaving 1 base in the junction not matched to a gene. The germline V gene gives CDR1 as SNHLY and CDR2 as FYNNEI. The cysteine opens and the phenylalanine closes a CDR3 of 14 amino acids. CDR3 DNA is the only sequence kept; it has 42 bases, read in frame from the first base. TCRbeta CDR3 regions were amplified from genomic DNA using the immunoSEQ Assay, a bias-controlled multiplex PCR. The paper's data handling went like this. The number of nucleated cells in each sample was estimated by amplification of reference gene primers within the assay. To quantify the absolute abundance of each unique TCRbeta CDR3 rearrangement, sequence reads were collapsed and filtered. For each sample, productive Simpson clonality was calculated as the square root of Simpson's diversity index across productive rearrangements. This immuneACCESS table, as held by TCRdb, lists in-frame sequences with V and J called but not all clones. Of the missing ones, under half trace to an unresolved V gene in checked studies; the others have no known cause. For V, J and clone size, that table is used; D and trimming come from the DNA. The sample yields around 450,000 clones; roughly 87% were counted once. 0.6% of the sample belongs to the ten largest clones.

Study-wide findings and limitations: How much clinical and demographic metadata was included differed by source and by participant, and the metadata was provided uncurated.

This clone has just one count. No antigen is known for it. No much larger clone is present one base from it, and per-base qualities are unavailable. In the prospective study, participants were about 18 to 100 years old, resided in approximately 22 geographic areas of the United States, and were enrolled through a virtual design. To assign participants to cohorts, the prospective study relied on clinical history that participants themselves reported in a screening survey and a study questionnaire. ImmuneRACE Cohort 3 recovered participants were defined by two consecutive negative NP/OP PCR tests, healthcare professional clearance, or symptom resolution. Each participant in the prospective study had whole blood, serum and a nasopharyngeal or oropharyngeal swab collected by mobile phlebotomists. Participants in the prospective study had the option to provide additional blood draws and questionnaires over a roughly 2-month period. Blood samples from the prospective study were shipped frozen or at room temperature prior to DNA extraction.

Sequenced: PBMCs or T cells enriched from blood (not recorded which). The clonotype originates from a man younger than 30 who had recovered from COVID-19. Here the chain combines TRBV2 and TRBJ1-2; 12 central nucleotides agree with TRBD1. The DNA reads TGTGCCAGCAGAGGGACAGGGGGCAACTATGGCTACACCTTC. The translation is CASRGTGGNYGYTF.